This T cell receptor (beta chain) appears in the sequencing data of a study of T cells in Graves' hyperthyroidism and ophthalmopathy. Study-level results: Ophthalmopathy cases were set apart from stable hyperthyroidism by a 13 V-J model.

Per germline, CDR1 MDHEN and CDR2 SYDVKM. Deletions cut 3 bases from V and 3 bases from J, with 9 bases between. The CDR3 length is 14 residues. RNA transcripts were the template for amplifying TCR beta CDR3 regions. First-round RT-PCR of the TCR CDR3 relied on the HTBI primer set. MiXCR, applied by TCRdb to the multiplex PCR reads, yields one record per CDR3 protein. Of approximately 620,000 distinct CDR3 sequences detected, more than 11% appear once; the ten largest clones hold under 7%. This clonotype was detected many times. Its antigen remains unidentified. The TCR comes from a woman under 40 with Graves' hyperthyroidism that later progressed to Graves' ophthalmopathy. Source material: blood. The rearrangement links TRBV28 to TRBJ1-5; D possibly corresponds to TRBD1 (5 bases). The CDR3 sequence is CASSFAGTNQPQHF. CDR3 bases: TGTGCCAGCAGTTTTGCTGGGACCAATCAGCCCCAGCATTTT. Complete variable domain (other parts from reference TRBV28 and TRBJ1-5): DVKVTQSSRYLVKRTGEKVFLECVQDMDHENMFWYRQDPGLGLRLIYFSYDVKMKEKGDIPEGYSVSREKKERFSLILESASTNQTSMYLCASSFAGTNQPQHFGDGTRLSIL.